These 15 T cell receptor beta chains were sequenced from one sample in a study of cytomegalovirus exposure and HLA in healthy donors. The primer mix had 60 Vbeta and 13 Jbeta primers. Measured with immunoSEQ multiplex PCR; TCRdb has only the in-frame clones, and not every one. The table shows roughly 71,000 clones, with 74% occurring only once. The sample consisted of PBMCs. All receptors come from a human donor in good health.

V gene TRBV29-1 combines with J gene TRBJ2-5, with 7 bases identical to TRBD1. Trimming cost V 7 bases and J 5 bases; bases outside gene matches: 7. Germline assignment: CDR1 SQVTM and CDR2 ANQGSEA. The CDR3 consists of 12 residues. CDR3 sequence reads: CSANRGSETQYF. CDR3 nucleotides: TGCAGCGCAAACAGGGGCTCGGAGACCCAGTACTTC.

V gene TRBV9 combines with J gene TRBJ2-3; 7 bases align to TRBD2. V was clipped by 4 bases and J by 4 bases; unmatched bases: 6. The CDR3 spans 14 residues. CDR1 SGDLS and CDR2 YYNGEE come from the germline V gene. CDR3 residues: CASSLRERADTQYF. The CDR3 DNA is TGTGCCAGCAGCTTGCGGGAGAGAGCAGATACGCAGTATTTT.

The gene calls are TRBV6-1 and TRBJ2-1, with 14 nucleotides matching TRBD2. Germline V gene lookup returns CDR1 MNHNS and CDR2 SASEGT. CDR3 length equals 17 residues. The J segment lost 3 bases and the V segment lost 2 bases, leaving 3 bases of the junction unmatched. The CDR3: CASSEWGLAGDYNEQFF. The DNA for the CDR3 is TGTGCCAGCAGTGAATGGGGACTAGCGGGAGACTACAATGAGCAGTTCTTC.

The V gene is TRBV5-6, the J gene TRBJ1-6; no clear D. This CDR3 contains 14 residues. V was cut by 3 bases and J by 0 bases, with 4 bases left in between. Germline V gene lookup returns CDR1 SGHDT and CDR2 YYEEEE. CDR3 loop: CASSSSSYNSPLHF. The CDR3 DNA reads TGTGCCAGCAGCTCGAGCTCCTATAATTCACCCCTCCACTTT.

This chain joins TRBV25-1 and TRBJ2-2; TRBD1 matches 7 bases. CDR1 and CDR2 from the germline V gene are MGHDK and SYGVNS. V dropped 5 bases and J dropped 0; count of bases not matched to a gene: 6. CDR3 size: 16 residues. In nucleotides, the CDR3 is TGTGCCAGCAGTTATCCGGGACAGACGAACACCGGGGAGCTGTTTTTT. As protein: CASSYPGQTNTGELFF.

The CDR3 DNA reads TGTGCCAGCAGCCCCTTTCCCGCAGGGGTTGGCACTGAAGCTTTCTTT. This gives the protein CASSPFPAGVGTEAFF. This rearrangement joins TRBV9 to TRBJ1-1; D is possibly TRBD1 (6 bases). The CDR3 is 16 amino acids. The V end lost 4 bases, the J end lost 4 bases, and 20 bases lay between the germline ends. The germline V gene encodes CDR1 SGDLS and CDR2 YYNGEE.

The CDR3 reads CASSSDRVGYGYTF. The CDR3 DNA reads as TGTGCCAGCAGCTCCGACAGGGTTGGCTATGGCTACACCTTC. The V and J genes are TRBV7-9 and TRBJ1-2, with 7 positions matching TRBD1. V was clipped by 4 bases and J by 4 bases; unmatched bases: 6. The CDR3 has 14 residues. Per the germline V gene, CDR1 is SEHNR and CDR2 is FQNEAQ (reference sequence).

Of note for this clone: This CDR3 is also generated by other DNA sequences in the sample. This chain joins TRBV6-5 and TRBJ2-1; unclear D gene. The CDR3 runs to 15 residues. The germline V and J ends were trimmed by 0 bases and 0 bases, with 6 bases remaining between them. The germline gives CDR1 MNHEY, CDR2 SVGAGI. The CDR3 coding sequence is TGTGCCAGCAGTTACTCGGCGGTCTCCTACAATGAGCAGTTCTTC. Translating it yields CASSYSAVSYNEQFF.

This clone was counted a few times. The chain carries TRBV7-9 and TRBJ1-6; 7 bases are a match to TRBD1. The CDR3 runs 12 residues. V trimming: 5 bases; J trimming: 14 bases; junction bases outside the gene matches: 6. Germline V CDR1 and CDR2: SEHNR, FQNEAQ (reference sequence). CDR3: CASSKTGNSLHF. In nucleotides, the CDR3 is TGTGCCAGCAGCAAGACAGGGAACTCCCTCCACTTT.

The chain joins TRBV11-2 to TRBJ2-1, with 14 bases matching TRBD2. CDR1 is SGHAT and CDR2 is FQNNGV in the germline V gene. This CDR3 has 15 residues. V lost 3 bases, J lost 8 bases, and 3 bases stayed unmatched. The CDR3 DNA follows: TGTGCCAGCAGCTTGACTAGCGGGAGGGGAGATGAGCAGTTCTTC. It is translated as CASSLTSGRGDEQFF. Variable domain in full (rest from reference TRBV11-2 and TRBJ2-1): EAGVAQSPRYKIIEKRQSVAFWCNPISGHATLYWYQQILGQGPKLLIQFQNNGVVDDSQLPKDRFSAERLKGVDSTLKIQPAKLEDSAVYLCASSLTSGRGDEQFFGPGTRLTVL.

This sequence joins TRBV7-2 and TRBJ1-2; TRBD1 matches at 9 bases. This CDR3 spans 16 amino acids. The J segment lost 4 bases and the V segment lost 0 bases, leaving 6 bases of the junction unmatched. In germline, CDR1 is SGHTA, CDR2 FQGNSA. The CDR3 bases are TGTGCCAGCAGCTTAGCGCTGACAGGGGGGGCCTATGGCTACACCTTC. The encoded protein is CASSLALTGGAYGYTF.

In this sample, this clone turned up a few times. The chain combines TRBV6-5 with TRBJ1-1; possible D gene TRBD1, 6 bases. Trimming removed 4 bases from V and 7 bases from J, with 10 bases in between. This CDR3 has 12 residues. Germline V gene lookup returns CDR1 MNHEY and CDR2 SVGAGI. CDR3 protein: CASSSARGEAFF. The CDR3 DNA is TGTGCCAGCAGTTCCGCCAGGGGTGAAGCTTTCTTT.

The chain combines TRBV5-1 with TRBJ2-5; 9 bases line up with TRBD2. The CDR3 consists of 16 residues. Germline values: CDR1 SGHRS, CDR2 YFSETQ. V dropped 5 bases and J dropped 4; count of bases not matched to a gene: 12. The CDR3 reads CASSGKLAGKGETQYF. Here the CDR3 DNA reads TGCGCCAGCAGTGGTAAACTAGCGGGTAAGGGAGAGACCCAGTACTTC.

This chain joins TRBV7-9 and TRBJ2-1, with no clear D. CDR3 length: 13 residues. V lost 10 bases and J 4 bases, leaving 14 bases between the germline ends. CDR1 SEHNR and CDR2 FQNEAQ come from the germline V gene (reference sequence). This chain's CDR3 is CAIPLVKYNEQFF. The CDR3 DNA is TGTGCCATCCCCCTAGTTAAATACAATGAGCAGTTCTTC.

V usage is TRBV18 and J usage is TRBJ2-3; the D is unclear. Germline V gene sequence: CDR1 KGHSH, CDR2 LQKENI. The CDR3 is 12 residues long. V lost 2 bases, J lost 4 bases, and 4 bases lay in between. The CDR3 DNA is TGTGCCAGCTCACCAAGCGCAGATACGCAGTATTTT. This sequence encodes CASSPSADTQYF.